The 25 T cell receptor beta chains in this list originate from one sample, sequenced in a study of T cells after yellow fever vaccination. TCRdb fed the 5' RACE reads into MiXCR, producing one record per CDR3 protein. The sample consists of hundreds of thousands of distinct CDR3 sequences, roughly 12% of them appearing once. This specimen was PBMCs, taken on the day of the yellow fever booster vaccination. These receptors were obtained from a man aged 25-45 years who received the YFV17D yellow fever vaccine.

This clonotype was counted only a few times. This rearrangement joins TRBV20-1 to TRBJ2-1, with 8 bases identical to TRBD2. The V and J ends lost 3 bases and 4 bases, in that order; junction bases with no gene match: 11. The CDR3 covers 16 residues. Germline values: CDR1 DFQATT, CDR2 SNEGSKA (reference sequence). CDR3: CSASGREAWSYNEQFF. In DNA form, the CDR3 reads TGCAGTGCTAGCGGGAGGGAGGCTTGGTCTTACAATGAGCAGTTCTTC.

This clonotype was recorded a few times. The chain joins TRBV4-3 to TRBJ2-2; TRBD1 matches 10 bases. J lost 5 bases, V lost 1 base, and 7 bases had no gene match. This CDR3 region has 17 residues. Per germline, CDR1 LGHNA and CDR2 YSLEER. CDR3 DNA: TGCGCCAGCAGCCAAGCCGGGACAGGGGTAGAGACCGGGGAGCTGTTTTTT. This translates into CASSQAGTGVETGELFF.

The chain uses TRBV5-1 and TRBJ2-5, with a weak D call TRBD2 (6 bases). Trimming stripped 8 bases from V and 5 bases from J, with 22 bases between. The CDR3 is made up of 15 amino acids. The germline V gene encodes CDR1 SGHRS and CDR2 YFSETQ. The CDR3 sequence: CASILGGRETETQYF. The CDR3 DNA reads TGCGCCAGTATTCTGGGAGGCAGGGAGACGGAGACCCAGTACTTC. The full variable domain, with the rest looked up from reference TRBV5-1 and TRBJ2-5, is KAGVTQTPRYLIKTRGQQVTLSCSPISGHRSVSWYQQTPGQGLQFLFEYFSETQRNKGNFPGRFSGRQFSNSRSEMNVSTLELGDSALYLCASILGGRETETQYFGPGTRLLVL.

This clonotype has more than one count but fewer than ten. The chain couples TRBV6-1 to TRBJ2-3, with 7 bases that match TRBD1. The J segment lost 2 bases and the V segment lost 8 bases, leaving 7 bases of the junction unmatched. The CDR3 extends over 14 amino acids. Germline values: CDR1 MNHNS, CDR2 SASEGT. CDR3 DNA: TGTGCCAGCCTCACAGGGGATGACACAGATACGCAGTATTTT. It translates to CASLTGDDTDTQYF.

This CDR3 is CSALTPGTSGSWDTQYF. The CDR3 bases are TGCAGTGCCCTAACGCCCGGGACTAGCGGGAGTTGGGATACGCAGTATTTT. The chain couples TRBV20-1 to TRBJ2-3; 14 bases match TRBD2. J was trimmed by 6 bases and V by 6 bases; bases with no gene match: 14. CDR1 is DFQATT and CDR2 is SNEGSKA in the germline V gene (reference sequence). The CDR3 is made up of 17 amino acids.

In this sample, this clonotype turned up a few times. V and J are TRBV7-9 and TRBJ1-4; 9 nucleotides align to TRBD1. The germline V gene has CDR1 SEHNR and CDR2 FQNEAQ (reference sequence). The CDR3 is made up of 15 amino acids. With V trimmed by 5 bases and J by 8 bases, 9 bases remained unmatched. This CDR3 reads CASSLWTGEEEKLFF. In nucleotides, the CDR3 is TGTGCCAGCAGCCTCTGGACAGGGGAGGAGGAAAAACTGTTTTTT.

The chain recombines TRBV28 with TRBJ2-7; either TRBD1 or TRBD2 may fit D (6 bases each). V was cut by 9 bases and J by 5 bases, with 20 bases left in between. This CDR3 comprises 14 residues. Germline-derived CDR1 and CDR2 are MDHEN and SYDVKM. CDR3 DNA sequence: TGTGCCAGTTGGGGGGTACGGGGGCCTCACGAGCAGTACTTC. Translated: CASWGVRGPHEQYF.

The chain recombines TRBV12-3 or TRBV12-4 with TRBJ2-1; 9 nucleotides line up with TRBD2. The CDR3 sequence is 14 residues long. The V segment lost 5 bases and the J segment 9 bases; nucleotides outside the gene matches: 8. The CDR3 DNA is TGTGCCAGCAGTCTTAGCGGGAGAGGAATTGAGCAGTTCTTC. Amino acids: CASSLSGRGIEQFF.

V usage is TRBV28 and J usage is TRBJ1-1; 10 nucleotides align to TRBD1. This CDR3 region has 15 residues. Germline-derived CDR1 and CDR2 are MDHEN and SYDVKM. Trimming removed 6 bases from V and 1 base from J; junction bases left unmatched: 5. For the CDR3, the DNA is TGTGCCAGCAGCGGACAGGGGGGTCCGAACACTGAAGCTTTCTTT. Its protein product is CASSGQGGPNTEAFF.

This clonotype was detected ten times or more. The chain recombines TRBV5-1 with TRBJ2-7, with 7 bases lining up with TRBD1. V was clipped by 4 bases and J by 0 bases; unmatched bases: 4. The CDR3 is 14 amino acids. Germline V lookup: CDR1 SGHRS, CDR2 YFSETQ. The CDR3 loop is CASSRQGISYEQYF. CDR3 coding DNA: TGCGCCAGCAGCAGACAGGGTATCTCCTACGAGCAGTACTTC.

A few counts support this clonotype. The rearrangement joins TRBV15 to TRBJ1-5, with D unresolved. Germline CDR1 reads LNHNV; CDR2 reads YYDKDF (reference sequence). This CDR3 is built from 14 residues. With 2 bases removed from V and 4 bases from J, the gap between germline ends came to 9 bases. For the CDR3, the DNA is TGTGCCACCAGCAGAATAGACGGGAATCAGCCCCAGCATTTT. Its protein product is CATSRIDGNQPQHF.

This CDR3 reads CASSPQGLTYEQYF. The CDR3 DNA sequence: TGTGCCAGCTCACCACAGGGACTAACCTACGAGCAGTACTTC. The genes are TRBV18 and TRBJ2-7; 7 nucleotides line up with TRBD2. The CDR3 is 14 residues long. The germline CDR1 and CDR2 sequences are KGHSH and LQKENI. V lost 1 base to trimming and J lost 2 bases; unmatched junction nucleotides: 2.

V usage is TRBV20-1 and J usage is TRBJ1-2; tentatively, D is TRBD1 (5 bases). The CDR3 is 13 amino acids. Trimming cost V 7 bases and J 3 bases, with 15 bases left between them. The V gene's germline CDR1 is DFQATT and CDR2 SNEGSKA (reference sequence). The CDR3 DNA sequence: TGCAGTGGCAGACCGGGGCCCGACTATGGCTACACCTTC. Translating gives CSGRPGPDYGYTF.

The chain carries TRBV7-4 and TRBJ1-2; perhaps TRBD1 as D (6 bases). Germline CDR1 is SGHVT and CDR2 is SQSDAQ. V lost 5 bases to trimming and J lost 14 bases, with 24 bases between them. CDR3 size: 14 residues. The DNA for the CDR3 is TGTGCCAGCAGCCTCCTTCGCCGGACAGTGAGGGCTACCTTC. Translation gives CASSLLRRTVRATF.

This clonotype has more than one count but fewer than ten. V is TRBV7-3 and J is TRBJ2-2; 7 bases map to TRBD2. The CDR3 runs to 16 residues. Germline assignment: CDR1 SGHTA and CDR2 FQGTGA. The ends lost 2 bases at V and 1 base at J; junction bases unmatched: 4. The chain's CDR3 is CASSLGAGVNTGELFF. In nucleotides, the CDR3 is TGTGCCAGCAGCTTAGGGGCGGGAGTGAACACCGGGGAGCTGTTTTTT.

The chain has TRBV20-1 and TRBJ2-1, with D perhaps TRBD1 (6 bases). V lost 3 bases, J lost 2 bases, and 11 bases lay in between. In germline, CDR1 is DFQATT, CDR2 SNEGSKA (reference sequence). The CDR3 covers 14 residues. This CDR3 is CSASPGVAYNEQFF. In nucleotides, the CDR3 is TGCAGTGCTAGCCCAGGGGTCGCCTACAATGAGCAGTTCTTC.

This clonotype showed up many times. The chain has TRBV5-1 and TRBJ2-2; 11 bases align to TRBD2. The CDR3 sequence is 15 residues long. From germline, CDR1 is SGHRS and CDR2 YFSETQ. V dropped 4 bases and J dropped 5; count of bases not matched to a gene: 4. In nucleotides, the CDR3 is TGCGCCAGCAGCGCCACTAGCGGGAGTACCGGGGAGCTGTTTTTT. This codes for CASSATSGSTGELFF.

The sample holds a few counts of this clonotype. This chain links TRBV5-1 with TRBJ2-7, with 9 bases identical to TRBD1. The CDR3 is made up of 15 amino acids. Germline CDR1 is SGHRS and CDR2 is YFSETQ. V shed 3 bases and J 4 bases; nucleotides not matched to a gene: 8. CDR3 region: CASSSLGTGRYEQYF. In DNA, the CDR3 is TGCGCCAGCAGCTCACTTGGGACAGGGAGATACGAGCAGTACTTC.

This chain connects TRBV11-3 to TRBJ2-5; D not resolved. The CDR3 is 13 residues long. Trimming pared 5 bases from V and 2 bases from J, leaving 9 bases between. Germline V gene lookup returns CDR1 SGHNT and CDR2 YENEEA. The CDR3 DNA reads TGTGCCAGCAGCCAACACAGACAAGAGACCCAGTACTTC. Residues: CASSQHRQETQYF. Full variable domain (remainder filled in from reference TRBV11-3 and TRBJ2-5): EAGVVQSPRYKIIEKKQPVAFWCNPISGHNTLYWYLQNLGQGPELLIRYENEEAVDDSQLPKDRFSAERLKGVDSTLKIQPAELGDSAVYLCASSQHRQETQYFGPGTRLLVL.

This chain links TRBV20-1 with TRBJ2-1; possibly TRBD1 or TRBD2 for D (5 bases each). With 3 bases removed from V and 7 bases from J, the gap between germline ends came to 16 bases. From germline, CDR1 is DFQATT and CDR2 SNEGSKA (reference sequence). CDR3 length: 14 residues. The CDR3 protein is CSARGVTVLNEQFF. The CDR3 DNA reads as TGCAGTGCTAGGGGGGTGACAGTCTTAAATGAGCAGTTCTTC.

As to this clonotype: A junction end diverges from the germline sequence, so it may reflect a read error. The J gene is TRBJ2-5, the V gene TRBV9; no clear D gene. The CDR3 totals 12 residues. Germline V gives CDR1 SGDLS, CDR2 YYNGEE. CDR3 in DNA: TGTGCCAGCAGCGTAAATGAAGAGACCCAGAACTTC. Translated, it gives CASSVNEETQNF.

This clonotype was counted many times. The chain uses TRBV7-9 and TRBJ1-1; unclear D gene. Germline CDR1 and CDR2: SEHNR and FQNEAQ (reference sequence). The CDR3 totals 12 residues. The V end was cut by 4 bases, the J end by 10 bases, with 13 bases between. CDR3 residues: CASSSGTLLAFF. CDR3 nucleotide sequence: TGTGCCAGCAGCTCGGGAACTTTACTAGCTTTCTTT.

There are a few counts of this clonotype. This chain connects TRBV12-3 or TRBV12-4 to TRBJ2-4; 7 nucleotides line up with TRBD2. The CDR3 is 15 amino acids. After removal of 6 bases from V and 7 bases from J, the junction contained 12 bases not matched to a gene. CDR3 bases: TGTGCCAGCAGCCCCGGGGAGGGCCTTGCCAACATTCAGTACTTC. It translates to CASSPGEGLANIQYF.

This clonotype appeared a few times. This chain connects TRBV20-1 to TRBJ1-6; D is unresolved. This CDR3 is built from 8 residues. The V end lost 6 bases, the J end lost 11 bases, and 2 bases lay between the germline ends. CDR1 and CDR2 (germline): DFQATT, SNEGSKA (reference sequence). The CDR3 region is CSAPPLHF. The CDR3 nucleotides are TGCAGTGCGCCACCCCTCCACTTT.

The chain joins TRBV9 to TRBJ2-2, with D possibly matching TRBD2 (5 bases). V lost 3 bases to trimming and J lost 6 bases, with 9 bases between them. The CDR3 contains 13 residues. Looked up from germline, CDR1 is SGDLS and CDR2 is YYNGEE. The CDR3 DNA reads TGTGCCAGCAGCGGACTAACAGCCGGGGAGCTGTTTTTT. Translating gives CASSGLTAGELFF.